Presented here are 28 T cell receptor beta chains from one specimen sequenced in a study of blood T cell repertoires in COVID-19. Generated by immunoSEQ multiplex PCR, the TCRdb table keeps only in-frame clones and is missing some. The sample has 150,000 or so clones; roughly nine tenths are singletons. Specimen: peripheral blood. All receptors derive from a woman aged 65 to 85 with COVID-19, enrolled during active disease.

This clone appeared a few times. The CDR3 protein is CASSSRGGPYEQYF. CDR3 coding DNA: TGTGCCAGCAGTTCCCGGGGAGGTCCCTACGAGCAGTACTTC. The V and J genes are TRBV27 and TRBJ2-7, with a tentative D call TRBD2 (6 bases). The V gene's germline CDR1 is MNHEY and CDR2 SMNVEV (reference sequence). This CDR3 contains 14 residues. Trimming took 4 bases from V and 2 from J, leaving 12 bases between them.

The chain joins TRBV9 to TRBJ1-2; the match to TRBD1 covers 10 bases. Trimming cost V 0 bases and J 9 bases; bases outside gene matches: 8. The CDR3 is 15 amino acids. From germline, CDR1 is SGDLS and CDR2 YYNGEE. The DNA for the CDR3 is TGTGCCAGCAGCGTAGGACCCAGACAGGGGGCTAGCTACACCTTC. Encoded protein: CASSVGPRQGASYTF.

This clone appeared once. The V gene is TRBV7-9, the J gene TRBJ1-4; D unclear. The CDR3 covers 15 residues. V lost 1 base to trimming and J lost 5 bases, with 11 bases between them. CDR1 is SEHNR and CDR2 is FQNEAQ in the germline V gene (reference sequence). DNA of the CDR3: TGTGCCAGCAGCTTAGACGGGGTCACGAATGAAAAACTGTTTTTT. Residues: CASSLDGVTNEKLFF.

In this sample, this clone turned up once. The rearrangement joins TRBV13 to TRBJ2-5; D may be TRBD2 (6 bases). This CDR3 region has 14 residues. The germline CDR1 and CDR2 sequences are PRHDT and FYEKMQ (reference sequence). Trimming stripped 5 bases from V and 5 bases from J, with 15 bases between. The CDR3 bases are TGTGCCAGCAGCGTCCGGGACTCCCTGGAGACCCAGTACTTC. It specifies CASSVRDSLETQYF.

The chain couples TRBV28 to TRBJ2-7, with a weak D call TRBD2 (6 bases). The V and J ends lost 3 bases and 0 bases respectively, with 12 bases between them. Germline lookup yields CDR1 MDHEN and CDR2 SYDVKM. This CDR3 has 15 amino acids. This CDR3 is CASSFGGSSSYEQYF. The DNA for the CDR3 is TGTGCCAGCAGTTTTGGGGGGTCGAGCTCCTACGAGCAGTACTTC.

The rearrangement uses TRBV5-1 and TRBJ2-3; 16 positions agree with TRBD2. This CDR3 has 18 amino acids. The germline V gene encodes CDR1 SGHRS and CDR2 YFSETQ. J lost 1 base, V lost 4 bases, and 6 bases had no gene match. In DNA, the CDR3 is TGCGCCAGCAGCCAGGGACTAGCGGGGGGGCCCGGCACAGATACGCAGTATTTT. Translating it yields CASSQGLAGGPGTDTQYF.

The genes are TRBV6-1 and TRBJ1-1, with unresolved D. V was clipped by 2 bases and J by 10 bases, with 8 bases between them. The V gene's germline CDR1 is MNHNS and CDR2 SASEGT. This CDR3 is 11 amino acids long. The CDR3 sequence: CASSELVGAFF. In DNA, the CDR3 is TGTGCCAGCAGTGAACTCGTCGGAGCTTTCTTT.

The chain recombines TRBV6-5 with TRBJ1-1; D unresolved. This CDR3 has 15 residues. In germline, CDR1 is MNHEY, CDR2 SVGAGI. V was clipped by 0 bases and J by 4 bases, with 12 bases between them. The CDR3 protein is CASSYSGGQFTEAFF. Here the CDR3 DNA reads TGTGCCAGCAGTTACTCTGGCGGGCAGTTCACTGAAGCTTTCTTT.

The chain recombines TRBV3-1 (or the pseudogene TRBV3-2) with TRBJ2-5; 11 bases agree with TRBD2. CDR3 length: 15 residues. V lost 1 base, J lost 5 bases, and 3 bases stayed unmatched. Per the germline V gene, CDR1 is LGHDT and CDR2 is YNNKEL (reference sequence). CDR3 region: CASSQAGTSGETQYF. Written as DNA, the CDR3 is TGTGCCAGCAGCCAAGCCGGGACTAGCGGCGAGACCCAGTACTTC.

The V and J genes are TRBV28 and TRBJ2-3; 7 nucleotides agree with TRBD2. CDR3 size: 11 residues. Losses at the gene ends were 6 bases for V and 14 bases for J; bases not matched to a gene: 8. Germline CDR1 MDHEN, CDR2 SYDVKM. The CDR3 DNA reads TGTGCCAGCAGCTCGGGGCCGGGGGGGTATTTT. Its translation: CASSSGPGGYF.

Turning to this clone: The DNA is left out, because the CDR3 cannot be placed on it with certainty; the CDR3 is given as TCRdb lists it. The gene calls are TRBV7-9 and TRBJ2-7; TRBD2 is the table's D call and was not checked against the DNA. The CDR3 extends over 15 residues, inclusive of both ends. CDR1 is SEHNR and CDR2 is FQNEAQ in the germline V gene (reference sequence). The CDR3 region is CASSFGPGDSYEQYF.

The CDR3 protein is CASSPKGTGLTDTQYF. The CDR3 DNA reads as TGTGCCAGCAGCCCCAAGGGGACAGGGCTAACAGATACGCAGTATTTT. This chain joins TRBV11-2 and TRBJ2-3; 9 bases align to TRBD1. With V trimmed by 5 bases and J by 3 bases, 9 bases remained unmatched. The CDR3 is 16 amino acids. Germline V gives CDR1 SGHAT, CDR2 FQNNGV. The variable domain in full, completed from reference TRBV11-2 and TRBJ2-3, reads EAGVAQSPRYKIIEKRQSVAFWCNPISGHATLYWYQQILGQGPKLLIQFQNNGVVDDSQLPKDRFSAERLKGVDSTLKIQPAKLEDSAVYLCASSPKGTGLTDTQYFGPGTRLTVL.

CDR3 sequence reads: CASRARQGVQPQHF. The CDR3 DNA sequence: TGTGCCAGCAGAGCCCGACAGGGGGTTCAGCCCCAGCATTTT. This chain joins TRBV6-5 and TRBJ1-5; the match to TRBD1 covers 9 bases. Looked up from germline, CDR1 is MNHEY and CDR2 is SVGAGI. Losses at the gene ends were 6 bases for V and 6 bases for J; bases not matched to a gene: 6. The CDR3 runs 14 residues.

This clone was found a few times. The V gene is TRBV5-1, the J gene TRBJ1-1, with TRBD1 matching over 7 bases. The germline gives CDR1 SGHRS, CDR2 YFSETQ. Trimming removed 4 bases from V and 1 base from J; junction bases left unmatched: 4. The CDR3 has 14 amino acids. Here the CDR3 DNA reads TGCGCCAGCAGCCAGGGACAGACGAACACTGAAGCTTTCTTT. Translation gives CASSQGQTNTEAFF.

The CDR3 is CASRDRGRGNTIYF. CDR3 sequence (DNA): TGTGCCAGCAGGGACAGGGGGCGAGGAAACACCATATATTTT. V gene TRBV2 combines with J gene TRBJ1-3; 11 nucleotides agree with TRBD1. V dropped 6 bases and J dropped 4; count of bases not matched to a gene: 2. The CDR3 consists of 14 residues. Germline values: CDR1 SNHLY, CDR2 FYNNEI.

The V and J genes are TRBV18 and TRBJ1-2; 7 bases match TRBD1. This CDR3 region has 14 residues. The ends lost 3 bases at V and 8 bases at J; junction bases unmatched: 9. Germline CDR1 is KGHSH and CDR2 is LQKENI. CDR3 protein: CASSPRDSEGGYTF. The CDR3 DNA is TGTGCCAGCTCACCCCGGGACAGCGAAGGCGGCTACACCTTC.

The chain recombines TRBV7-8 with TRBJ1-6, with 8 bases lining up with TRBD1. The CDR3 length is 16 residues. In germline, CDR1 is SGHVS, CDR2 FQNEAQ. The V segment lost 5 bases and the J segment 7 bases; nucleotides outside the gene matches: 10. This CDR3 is CASSLRQGFWNSPLHF. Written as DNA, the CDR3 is TGTGCCAGCAGCCTCAGACAGGGGTTCTGGAATTCACCCCTCCACTTT.

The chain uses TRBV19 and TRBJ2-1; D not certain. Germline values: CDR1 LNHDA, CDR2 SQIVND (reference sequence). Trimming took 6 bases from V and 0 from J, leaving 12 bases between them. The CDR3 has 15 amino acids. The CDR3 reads CASRSGLSSYNEQFF. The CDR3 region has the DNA TGTGCCAGTAGATCAGGTCTGAGCTCCTACAATGAGCAGTTCTTC.

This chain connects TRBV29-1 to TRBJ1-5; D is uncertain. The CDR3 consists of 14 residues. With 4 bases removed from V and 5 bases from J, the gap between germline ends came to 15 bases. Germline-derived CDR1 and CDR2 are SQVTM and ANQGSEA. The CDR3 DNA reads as TGCAGCGTTGTTCCGGGGTCGGGCGATCAGCCCCAGCATTTT. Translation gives CSVVPGSGDQPQHF.

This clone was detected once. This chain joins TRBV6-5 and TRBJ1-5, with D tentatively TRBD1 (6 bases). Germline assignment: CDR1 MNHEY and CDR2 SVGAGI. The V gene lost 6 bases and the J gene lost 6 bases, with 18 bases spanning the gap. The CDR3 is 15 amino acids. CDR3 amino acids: CASSSHQTGFQPQHF. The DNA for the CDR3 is TGTGCCAGCAGCTCACATCAAACAGGGTTTCAGCCCCAGCATTTT.

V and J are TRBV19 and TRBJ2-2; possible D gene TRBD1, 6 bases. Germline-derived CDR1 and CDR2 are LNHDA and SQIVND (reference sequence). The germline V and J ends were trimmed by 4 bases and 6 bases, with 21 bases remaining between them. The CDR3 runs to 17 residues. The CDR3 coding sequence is TGTGCCAGTAGTACCAGAGGACAGTTCAGCCTCTCCGGGGAGCTGTTTTTT. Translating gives CASSTRGQFSLSGELFF. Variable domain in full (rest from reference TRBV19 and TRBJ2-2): DGGITQSPKYLFRKEGQNVTLSCEQNLNHDAMYWYRQDPGQGLRLIYYSQIVNDFQKGDIAEGYSVSREKKESFPLTVTSAQKNPTAFYLCASSTRGQFSLSGELFFGEGSRLTVL.

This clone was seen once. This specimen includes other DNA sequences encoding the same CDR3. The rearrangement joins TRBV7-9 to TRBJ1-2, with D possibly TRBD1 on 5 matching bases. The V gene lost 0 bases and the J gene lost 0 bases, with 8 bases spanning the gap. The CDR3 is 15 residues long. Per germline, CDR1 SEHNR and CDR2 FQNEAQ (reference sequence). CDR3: CASSLAGGTNYGYTF. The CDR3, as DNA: TGTGCCAGCAGCTTAGCGGGGGGGACTAACTATGGCTACACCTTC.

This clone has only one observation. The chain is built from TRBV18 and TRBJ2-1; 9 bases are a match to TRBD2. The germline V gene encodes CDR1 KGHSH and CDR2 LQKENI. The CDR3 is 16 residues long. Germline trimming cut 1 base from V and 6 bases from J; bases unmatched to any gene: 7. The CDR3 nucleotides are TGTGCCAGCTCACCACTCGCGGGGGGGCCTTCCAATGAGCAGTTCTTC. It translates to CASSPLAGGPSNEQFF.

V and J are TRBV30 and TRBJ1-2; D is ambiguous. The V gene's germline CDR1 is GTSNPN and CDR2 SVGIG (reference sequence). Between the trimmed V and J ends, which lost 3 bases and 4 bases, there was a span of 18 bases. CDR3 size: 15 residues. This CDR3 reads CAWSLTSRYTYGYTF. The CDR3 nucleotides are TGTGCCTGGAGCCTAACGTCCCGCTATACCTATGGCTACACCTTC.

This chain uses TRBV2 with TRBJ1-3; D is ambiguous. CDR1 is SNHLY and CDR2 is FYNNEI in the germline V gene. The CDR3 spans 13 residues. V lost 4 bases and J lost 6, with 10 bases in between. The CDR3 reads CASSVFSKNTIYF. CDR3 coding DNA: TGTGCCAGCAGTGTATTCAGTAAAAACACCATATATTTT. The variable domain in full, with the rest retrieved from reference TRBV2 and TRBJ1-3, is EPEVTQTPSHQVTQMGQEVILRCVPISNHLYFYWYRQILGQKVEFLVSFYNNEISEKSEIFDDQFSVERPDGSNFTLKIRSTKLEDSAMYFCASSVFSKNTIYFGEGSWLTVV.

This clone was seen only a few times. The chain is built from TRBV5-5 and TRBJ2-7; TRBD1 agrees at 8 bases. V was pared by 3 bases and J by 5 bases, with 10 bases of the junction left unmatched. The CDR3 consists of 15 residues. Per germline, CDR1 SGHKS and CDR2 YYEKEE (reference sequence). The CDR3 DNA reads TGTGCCAGCAGCTCTCGGACAGGGAATGCCCACGAGCAGTACTTC. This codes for CASSSRTGNAHEQYF.

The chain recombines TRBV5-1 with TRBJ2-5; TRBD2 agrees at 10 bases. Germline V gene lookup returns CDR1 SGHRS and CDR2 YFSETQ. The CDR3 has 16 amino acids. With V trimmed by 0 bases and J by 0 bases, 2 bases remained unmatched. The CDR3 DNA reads TGCGCCAGCAGCTTGGTCCTAGCGGGGGACCAAGAGACCCAGTACTTC. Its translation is CASSLVLAGDQETQYF. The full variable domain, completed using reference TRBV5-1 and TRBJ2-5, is KAGVTQTPRYLIKTRGQQVTLSCSPISGHRSVSWYQQTPGQGLQFLFEYFSETQRNKGNFPGRFSGRQFSNSRSEMNVSTLELGDSALYLCASSLVLAGDQETQYFGPGTRLLVL.

CDR3 sequence: CASSSRQNTGELFF. The CDR3 bases are TGCGCCAGCAGCTCCAGACAGAACACCGGGGAGCTGTTTTTT. V gene TRBV5-1 combines with J gene TRBJ2-2; D remains ambiguous. The length of the CDR3 is 14 residues. With 3 bases removed from V and 1 base from J, the gap between germline ends came to 7 bases. Germline CDR1 SGHRS, CDR2 YFSETQ.